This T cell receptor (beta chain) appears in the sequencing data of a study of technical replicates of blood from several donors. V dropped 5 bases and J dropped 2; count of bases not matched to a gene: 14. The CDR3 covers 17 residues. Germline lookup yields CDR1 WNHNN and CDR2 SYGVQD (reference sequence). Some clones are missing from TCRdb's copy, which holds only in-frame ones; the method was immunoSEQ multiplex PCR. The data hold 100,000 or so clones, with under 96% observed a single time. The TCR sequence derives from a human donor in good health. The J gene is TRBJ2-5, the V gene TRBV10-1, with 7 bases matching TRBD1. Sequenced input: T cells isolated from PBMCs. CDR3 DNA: TGCGCCAGCAGTACCCCAACAGGGGAAGACGGTCAAGAGACCCAGTACTTC. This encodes CASSTPTGEDGQETQYF.